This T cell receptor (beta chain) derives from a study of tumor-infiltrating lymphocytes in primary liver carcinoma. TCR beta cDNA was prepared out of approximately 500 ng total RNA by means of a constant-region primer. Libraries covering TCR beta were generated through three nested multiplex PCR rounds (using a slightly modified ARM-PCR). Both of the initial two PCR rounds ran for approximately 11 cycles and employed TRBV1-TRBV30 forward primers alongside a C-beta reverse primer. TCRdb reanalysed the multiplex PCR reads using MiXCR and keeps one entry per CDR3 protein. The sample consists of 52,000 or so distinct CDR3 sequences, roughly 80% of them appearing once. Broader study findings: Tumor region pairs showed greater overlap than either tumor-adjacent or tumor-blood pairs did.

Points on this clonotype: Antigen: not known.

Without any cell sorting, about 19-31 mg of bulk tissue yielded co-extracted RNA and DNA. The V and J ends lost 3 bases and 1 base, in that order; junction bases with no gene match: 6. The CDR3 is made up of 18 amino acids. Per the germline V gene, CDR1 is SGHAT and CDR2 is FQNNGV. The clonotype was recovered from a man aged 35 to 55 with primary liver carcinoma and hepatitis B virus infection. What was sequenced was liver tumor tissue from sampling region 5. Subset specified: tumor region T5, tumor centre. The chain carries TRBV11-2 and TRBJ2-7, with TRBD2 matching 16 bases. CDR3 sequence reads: CASSFEGTSGRASYEQYF. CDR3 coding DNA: TGTGCCAGCAGCTTCGAAGGGACTAGCGGGAGGGCTTCCTACGAGCAGTACTTC.